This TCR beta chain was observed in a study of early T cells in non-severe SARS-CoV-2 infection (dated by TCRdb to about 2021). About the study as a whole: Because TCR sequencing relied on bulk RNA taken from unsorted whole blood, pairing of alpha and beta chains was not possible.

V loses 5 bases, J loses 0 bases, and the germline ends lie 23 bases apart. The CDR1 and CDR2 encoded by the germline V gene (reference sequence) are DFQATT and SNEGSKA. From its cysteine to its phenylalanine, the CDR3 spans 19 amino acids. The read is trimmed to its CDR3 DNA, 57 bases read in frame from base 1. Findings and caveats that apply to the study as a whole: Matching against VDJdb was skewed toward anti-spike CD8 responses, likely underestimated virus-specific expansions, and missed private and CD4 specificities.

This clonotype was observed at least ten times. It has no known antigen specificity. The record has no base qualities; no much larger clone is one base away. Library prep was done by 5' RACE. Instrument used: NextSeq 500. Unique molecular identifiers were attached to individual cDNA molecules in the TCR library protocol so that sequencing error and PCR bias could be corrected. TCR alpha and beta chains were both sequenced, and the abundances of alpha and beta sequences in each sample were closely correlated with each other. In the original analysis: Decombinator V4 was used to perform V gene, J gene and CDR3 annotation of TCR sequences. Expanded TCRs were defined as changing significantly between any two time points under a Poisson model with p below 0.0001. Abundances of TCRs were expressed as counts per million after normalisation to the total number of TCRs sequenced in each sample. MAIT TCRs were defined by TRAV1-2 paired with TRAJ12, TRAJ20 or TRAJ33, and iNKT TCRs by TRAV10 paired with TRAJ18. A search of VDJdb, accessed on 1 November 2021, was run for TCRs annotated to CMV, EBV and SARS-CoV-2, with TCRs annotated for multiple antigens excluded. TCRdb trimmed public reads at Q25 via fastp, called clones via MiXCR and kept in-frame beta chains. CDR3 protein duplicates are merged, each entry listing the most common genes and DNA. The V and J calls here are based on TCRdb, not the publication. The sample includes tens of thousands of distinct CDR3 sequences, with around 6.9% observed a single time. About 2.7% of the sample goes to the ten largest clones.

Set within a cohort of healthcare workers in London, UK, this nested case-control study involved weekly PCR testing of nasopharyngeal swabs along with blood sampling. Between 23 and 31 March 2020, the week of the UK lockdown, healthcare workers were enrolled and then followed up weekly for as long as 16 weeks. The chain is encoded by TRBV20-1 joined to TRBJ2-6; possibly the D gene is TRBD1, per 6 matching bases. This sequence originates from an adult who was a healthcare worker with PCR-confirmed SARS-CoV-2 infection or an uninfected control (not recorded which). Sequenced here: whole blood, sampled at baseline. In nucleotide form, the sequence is TGCAGTGCTCCCTCCCTTAAGGGGGAATTAAACTCTGGGGCCAACGTCCTGACTTTC. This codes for CSAPSLKGELNSGANVLTF.